This T cell receptor beta chain was profiled in a study of T-cell memory formation after mild COVID-19. This clonotype has at least ten counts. V lost 2 bases and J 4 bases, leaving 6 bases between the germline ends. The CDR3 contains 13 residues. Using constant-segment primers, 5'RACE produced TCR alpha and TCR beta cDNA libraries carrying sample barcodes and UMIs. One entry per CDR3 protein, called by TCRdb with MiXCR from the 5' RACE reads. The sample has roughly 80,000 distinct CDR3 sequences, roughly 25% seen once; the top ten hold less than 55%. V and J are TRBV23-1 and TRBJ1-5; D remains ambiguous. TRBV23-1 is treated as an ORF (open reading frame) with a function not yet certain. The sequenced sample consisted of PBMCs or a T cell subset sorted from them (not recorded which). The source is a man aged 18-30 years who had mild COVID-19 (a few samples of this study predate the infection). Cell type and time point are not known. The CDR3 region has the DNA TGCGCCAGCAGTCAAGCGCGGAATCAGCCCCAGCATTTT. Its translation is CASSQARNQPQHF.